The 5 T cell receptor beta chains in this list originate from one sample, sequenced in a study of blood T cell repertoires in COVID-19. Data came from immunoSEQ multiplex PCR; TCRdb stores just in-frame clones and leaves some out. Of roughly 220,000 clones detected, just under 85% appear once; the ten largest clones hold about 1.3%. Sequencing was carried out using PBMCs or T cells enriched from blood (not recorded which). Receptors originate from a woman aged 40-49 years with acute COVID-19.

The chain combines TRBV24-1 with TRBJ2-5; weak D call: TRBD2 (6 bases). CDR3 length: 15 amino acids. Germline CDR1 reads KGHDR; CDR2 reads SFDVKD. The germline V and J ends were trimmed by 7 bases and 0 bases, with 14 bases remaining between them. The CDR3 protein is CATSRDFLYQETQYF. The DNA of the CDR3 is TGTGCCACCAGCCGGGACTTCCTGTACCAAGAGACCCAGTACTTC.

The J gene is TRBJ2-5, the V gene TRBV3-1 (or the pseudogene TRBV3-2); TRBD2 matches at 8 bases. Trimming removed 4 bases from V and 3 bases from J; junction bases left unmatched: 4. The CDR3 extends over 14 amino acids. Germline CDR1 and CDR2: LGHDT and YNNKEL (reference sequence). CDR3 protein: CASSLREGEETQYF. The CDR3 DNA reads TGTGCCAGCAGCCTCCGGGAGGGAGAAGAGACCCAGTACTTC.

V is TRBV5-1 and J is TRBJ2-2; unclear D gene. The ends were cut back, 5 bases at V and 4 bases at J, with 9 bases in the middle. The CDR3 is 13 amino acids. Per the germline V gene, CDR1 is SGHRS and CDR2 is YFSETQ. As DNA, the CDR3 is TGCGCCAGCAGACTTGAGCTCACCGGGGAGCTGTTTTTT. Protein sequence: CASRLELTGELFF. Supplemented by reference TRBV5-1 and TRBJ2-2, the full variable domain reads KAGVTQTPRYLIKTRGQQVTLSCSPISGHRSVSWYQQTPGQGLQFLFEYFSETQRNKGNFPGRFSGRQFSNSRSEMNVSTLELGDSALYLCASRLELTGELFFGEGSRLTVL.

The rearrangement uses TRBV5-1 and TRBJ1-5, with D unresolved. Between the trimmed V and J ends, which lost 4 bases and 4 bases, there was a span of 9 bases. CDR3 length equals 13 residues. Germline V gene data show CDR1 as SGHRS and CDR2 as YFSETQ. For the CDR3, the DNA is TGCGCCAGCAGCATGGGAGGGAATCAGCCCCAGCATTTT. This translates into CASSMGGNQPQHF.

A few counts support this clone. The chain joins TRBV18 to TRBJ1-1; 7 bases align to TRBD1. Germline V gene sequence: CDR1 KGHSH, CDR2 LQKENI. This CDR3 contains 13 residues. V dropped 8 bases and J dropped 10; count of bases not matched to a gene: 13. The CDR3 nucleotides read TGTGCCAGCCTCTCGCCGCGGGACAGTGGAGCTTTCTTT. Protein product: CASLSPRDSGAFF.